The sequence of this T cell receptor beta chain was determined in a study of immune evolution from preneoplasia to lung adenocarcinoma. The ends lost 6 bases at V and 2 bases at J; junction bases unmatched: 11. Per the germline V gene, CDR1 is SGHVS and CDR2 is FQNEAQ. The CDR3 is made up of 16 amino acids. TCRdb keeps only in-frame clones here, not all; method: immunoSEQ multiplex PCR. This table holds roughly 900 clones, around 81% found once. The chain recombines TRBV7-8 with TRBJ2-5; TRBD1 aligns across 8 bases. The TCR was taken from a person aged 60-80 years with lung adenocarcinoma. Input material: FFPE tissue from an adenomatous hyperplasia lung lesion. The subset: atypical adenomatous hyperplasia (AAH), lung preneoplasia. CDR3 sequence: CASSHGARGQQETQYF. The CDR3 nucleotides are TGTGCCAGCAGTCACGGGGCCAGGGGGCAACAAGAGACCCAGTACTTC.